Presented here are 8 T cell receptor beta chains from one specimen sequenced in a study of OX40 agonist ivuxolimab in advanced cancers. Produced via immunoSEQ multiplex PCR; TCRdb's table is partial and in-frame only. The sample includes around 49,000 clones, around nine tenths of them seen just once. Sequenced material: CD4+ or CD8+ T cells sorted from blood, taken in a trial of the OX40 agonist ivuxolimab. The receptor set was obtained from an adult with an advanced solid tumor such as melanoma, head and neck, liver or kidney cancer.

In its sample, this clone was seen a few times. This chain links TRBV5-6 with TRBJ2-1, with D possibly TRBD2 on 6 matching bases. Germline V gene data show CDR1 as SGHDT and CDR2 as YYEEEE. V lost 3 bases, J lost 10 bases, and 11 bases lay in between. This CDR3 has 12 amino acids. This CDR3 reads CASSSLASEQFF. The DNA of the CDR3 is TGTGCCAGCAGCTCCCTAGCGTCCGAGCAGTTCTTC.

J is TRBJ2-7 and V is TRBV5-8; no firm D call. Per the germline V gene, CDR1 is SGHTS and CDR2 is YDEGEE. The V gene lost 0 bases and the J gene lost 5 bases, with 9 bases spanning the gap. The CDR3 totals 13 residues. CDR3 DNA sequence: TGTGCCAGCAGCTTGGAGCCGAATGACGAGCAGTACTTC. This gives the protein CASSLEPNDEQYF.

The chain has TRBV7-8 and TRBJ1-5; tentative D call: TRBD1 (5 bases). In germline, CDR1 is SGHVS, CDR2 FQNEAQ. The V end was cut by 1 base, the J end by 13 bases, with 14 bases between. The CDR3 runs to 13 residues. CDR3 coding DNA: TGTGCCAGCAGCTTAGGGGCGGGGGTTGAGCAGCATTTT. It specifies CASSLGAGVEQHF.

The CDR3 nucleotides are TGTGCCAGCAGTGAGACGGGGGTAGCGGGATATGATGAGCAGTTCTTC. This codes for CASSETGVAGYDEQFF. The rearrangement joins TRBV6-4 to TRBJ2-1; the match to TRBD2 covers 8 bases. This CDR3 has 16 residues. The V segment lost 3 bases and the J segment 8 bases; nucleotides outside the gene matches: 12. CDR1 and CDR2 from the germline V gene are MRHNA and SNTAGT.

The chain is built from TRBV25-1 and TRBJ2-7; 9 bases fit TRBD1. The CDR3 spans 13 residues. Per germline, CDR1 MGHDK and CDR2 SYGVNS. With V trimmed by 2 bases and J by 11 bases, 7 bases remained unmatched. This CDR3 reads CASSENGQGREYF. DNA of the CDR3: TGTGCCAGCAGTGAAAACGGACAGGGGAGGGAGTACTTC.

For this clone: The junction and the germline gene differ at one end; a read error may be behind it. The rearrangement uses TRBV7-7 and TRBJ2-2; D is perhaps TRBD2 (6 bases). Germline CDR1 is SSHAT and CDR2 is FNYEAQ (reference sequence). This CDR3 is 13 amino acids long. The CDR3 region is CASSRSGTGELFF. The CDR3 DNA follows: TGTGCTAGCAGCCGTAGCGGAACCGGGGAGCTGTTTTTT.

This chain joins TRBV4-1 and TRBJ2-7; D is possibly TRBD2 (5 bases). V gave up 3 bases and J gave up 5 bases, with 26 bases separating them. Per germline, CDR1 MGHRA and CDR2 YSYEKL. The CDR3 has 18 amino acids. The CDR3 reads CASSQRPPDSGWGNEQYF. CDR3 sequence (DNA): TGCGCCAGCAGCCAGAGGCCCCCGGACTCTGGTTGGGGTAACGAGCAGTACTTC.

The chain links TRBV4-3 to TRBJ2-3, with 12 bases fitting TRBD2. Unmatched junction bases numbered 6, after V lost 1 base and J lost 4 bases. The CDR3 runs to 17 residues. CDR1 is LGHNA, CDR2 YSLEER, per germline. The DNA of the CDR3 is TGCGCCAGCAGCCAAGGAAGTCTAGCGGGAGGGTCAGATACGCAGTATTTT. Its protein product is CASSQGSLAGGSDTQYF.